In this sample, the clone carrying this T cell receptor beta chain turned up once. The data stem from a study of blood T cell repertoires in COVID-19. The participants were between roughly 18 and 100 years old and came from about two dozen US areas. Repertoires were generated with immunoSEQ multiplex PCR, while TCRdb's copy carries only in-frame clones and drops some. The table has some 210,000 clones, about 84% seen once. V lost 4 bases and J 0 bases, leaving 16 bases between the germline ends. The CDR3 is 16 residues long. Germline V gene data show CDR1 as SGHRS and CDR2 as YFSETQ. Material: PBMCs or T cells enriched from blood (not recorded which). This receptor was taken from a man aged 25-45 years with acute COVID-19. The rearrangement links TRBV5-1 to TRBJ1-1; D might be TRBD1 (6 bases). In nucleotides, the CDR3 is TGCGCCAGCAGCCCAACAGGGTTGGCCCTGAACACTGAAGCTTTCTTT. Amino acid sequence: CASSPTGLALNTEAFF.